This TCR beta chain came from a study of CD8+ T cells in alopecia areata. For the study at large: Patients in the treated group were given tofacitinib by mouth, 5 to 10 mg twice a day.

Once RNA had been extracted, it was reverse transcribed into cDNA to act as the sequencing template. The assay was immunoSEQ multiplex PCR, and TCRdb's table has in-frame clones only and misses some. The sample carries 110,000 to 150,000 clones, 86% recorded once. Treatment described: oral pan-JAK inhibitor, 5-10 mg twice daily. Sorted populations comprised CD4+ and CD8+ T cells obtained from PBMCs. This CDR3 spans 15 amino acids. V lost 0 bases and J lost 2, with 12 bases in between. The germline gives CDR1 SQVTM, CDR2 ANQGSEA. The chain uses TRBV29-1 and TRBJ2-3; tentative D call: TRBD1 (6 bases). Sequences were derived from CD8+ T cells sorted from blood, sampled at week 4, from a patient treated with tofacitinib. The TCR originated in a human donor with alopecia areata. CDR3 loop: CSVEDLGGTTDTQYF. The CDR3 nucleotides are TGCAGCGTTGAAGATCTAGGGGGAACCACAGATACGCAGTATTTT.